The 9 T cell receptor beta chains listed next were all sequenced from one sample in a study of blood T cell repertoires in COVID-19. The method was immunoSEQ multiplex PCR; TCRdb's version includes in-frame clones alone and lacks a portion of them. This sample has around 200,000 clones, with approximately 86% found just once. What was sequenced was peripheral blood. All receptors come from a woman aged 80 or older in a cohort sampled during active or convalescent COVID-19.

This clone was seen once. The J gene is TRBJ1-5, the V gene TRBV28; D unresolved. The CDR3 totals 13 residues. V dropped 6 bases and J dropped 10 bases, with 16 bases sitting between them. Germline loops: CDR1 MDHEN, CDR2 SYDVKM. CDR3 sequence (DNA): TGTGCCAGCAGACCAACCACCGGAGGTCCCCAGCATTTT. It encodes CASRPTTGGPQHF.

The chain employs TRBV28 and TRBJ1-2, with a tentative D call TRBD1 (5 bases). Germline-derived CDR1 and CDR2 are MDHEN and SYDVKM. The V gene lost 3 bases and the J gene lost 4 bases, with 9 bases spanning the gap. CDR3 size: 13 residues. In DNA, the CDR3 is TGTGCCAGCAGTTTGGGGAGGGGCTATGGCTACACCTTC. Translation gives CASSLGRGYGYTF.

V gene TRBV27 combines with J gene TRBJ1-2, with D possibly being TRBD1 (6 bases). The V gene lost 5 bases and the J gene lost 3 bases, with 19 bases spanning the gap. Germline loops: CDR1 MNHEY, CDR2 SMNVEV (reference sequence). This CDR3 is built from 16 residues. CDR3 DNA sequence: TGTGCCAGCAGTCCGACTCCAGACAGGAGACACTATGGCTACACCTTC. It yields the protein CASSPTPDRRHYGYTF.

V gene TRBV7-8 combines with J gene TRBJ2-7; 9 bases line up with TRBD1. The CDR3 sequence is 16 residues long. Germline assignment: CDR1 SGHVS and CDR2 FQNEAQ. Trimming at V came to 5 bases and at J to 1 base, leaving 9 bases not matched to a gene. The DNA for the CDR3 is TGTGCCAGCAGCCTATCCGAGGGACAGGGTTCCTACGAGCAGTACGTC. Its protein is CASSLSEGQGSYEQYV.

The gene calls are TRBV25-1 and TRBJ2-2, with D unclear. Between the trimmed V and J ends, which lost 3 bases and 0 bases, there was a span of 8 bases. The germline gives CDR1 MGHDK, CDR2 SYGVNS. The CDR3 sequence is 15 residues long. The CDR3 reads CASSDVRANTGELFF. In DNA, the CDR3 is TGTGCCAGCAGTGACGTACGCGCGAACACCGGGGAGCTGTTTTTT.

The chain has TRBV7-9 and TRBJ1-3; no reliable D call. Trimming shortened V by 1 base and J by 8 bases, and 9 bases separated the two germline ends. The germline V gene has CDR1 SEHNR and CDR2 FQNEAQ (reference sequence). The CDR3 covers 13 residues. The CDR3 loop reads CASSLVAGDTIYF. The CDR3 DNA follows: TGTGCCAGCAGCTTAGTTGCGGGAGACACCATATATTTT. The entire variable domain, with the rest obtained from reference TRBV7-9 and TRBJ1-3, is as follows: DTGVSQNPRHKITKRGQNVTFRCDPISEHNRLYWYRQTLGQGPEFLTYFQNEAQLEKSRLLSDRFSAERPKGSFSTLEIQRTEQGDSAMYLCASSLVAGDTIYFGEGSWLTVV.

The V and J genes are TRBV6-2 or TRBV6-3 and TRBJ1-5; 7 nucleotides line up with TRBD1. V shed 5 bases, J shed 9 bases, and the junction held 10 bases outside the gene matches. CDR1 and CDR2 from the germline V gene are MNHEY and SVGEGT. The CDR3 length is 14 residues. CDR3 DNA sequence: TGTGCCAGCAGTCCAGACAGGGCCTCCATGCCCCAGCATTTT. Translating it yields CASSPDRASMPQHF.

This chain uses TRBV6-2 or TRBV6-3 with TRBJ1-1; D is unresolved. The germline CDR1 and CDR2 sequences are MNHEY and SVGEGT. V was shortened by 0 bases and J by 4 bases, with 9 bases between the two germline ends. The CDR3 loop spans 14 amino acids. CDR3 sequence reads: CASSYSTGSTEAFF. CDR3 nucleotides: TGTGCCAGCAGTTACTCGACCGGGAGCACTGAAGCTTTCTTT.

V and J are TRBV7-9 and TRBJ1-2, with no clear D. This CDR3 region has 16 residues. The germline V gene encodes CDR1 SEHNR and CDR2 FQNEAQ (reference sequence). V lost 1 base and J 2 bases, leaving 14 bases between the germline ends. Here the CDR3 DNA reads TGTGCCAGCAGCTTAGGCGGCGGCGGACTCAACTATGGCTACACCTTC. It specifies CASSLGGGGLNYGYTF.